This is a list of T cell receptor beta chains from one sample in a study of regulatory T cells in long-lasting Graves disease. TCRdb recomputed calls from the multiplex PCR reads with MiXCR, one row per CDR3 protein. The sample carries around 450,000 distinct CDR3 sequences, about 15% recorded once. These data are also associated with another study on T cells in Graves' hyperthyroidism and ophthalmopathy.

The input for sequencing was peripheral blood mononuclear cells (PBMCs), taken at new diagnosis, from a patient treated with antithyroid drugs. These receptors were obtained from a woman between 25 and 40 years old with Graves disease. Each CDR3 is given with its conserved first and last residue. D genes are given only for firm matches. Rows may omit the clone size; those that give it use once, few, many or a size class.

size,V,J,length,D,DNA,CDR3
many,TRBV13,TRBJ2-3,18,TRBD2,TGTGCCAGCAGCTCCGCCCCCGCGGGAGGGCCATTGGCAGATACGCAGTATTTT,CASSSAPAGGPLADTQYF
many,TRBV13,TRBJ2-1,14,NA,TGTGCCAGCAGCTTAGGCAATGAGGTAGCTCGCCAGTTCTTC,CASSLGNEVARQFF
few,TRBV12-3/TRBV12-4,TRBJ1-4,14,NA,TGTGCCAGCAGTTCTGTGGGGGGGAATGAAAAACTGTTTTTT,CASSSVGGNEKLFF
few,TRBV6-2/TRBV6-3,TRBJ1-6,17,NA,TGTGCCAGCAGTTACGGGGATTCTAGCTCCTATAATTCACCCCTCCACTTT,CASSYGDSSSYNSPLHF
many,TRBV11-2,TRBJ2-7,14,TRBD1,TGTGCCAGCAGCTCGCCCCGGACAGGGAACGAGCAGTACTTC,CASSSPRTGNEQYF
few,TRBV4-1,TRBJ2-5,17,NA,TGCGCCAGCAGCCAAGGACGTATAGCGGAAACCCATGAGACCCAGTACTTC,CASSQGRIAETHETQYF
many,TRBV2,TRBJ2-1,14,TRBD2,TGTGCCATACCCCTAGCGGGGAGGAGGAATGAGCAGTTCTTC,CAIPLAGRRNEQFF
NA,TRBV18,TRBJ2-7,15,NA,TGTGCCAGCTCACCAAGTTCAGGGCTCCTCTACGAGCAGTACTTC,CASSPSSGLLYEQYF
NA,TRBV7-9,TRBJ2-1,15,TRBD2,TGTGCCAGCAGCTTCAGCGGGAGGGCCGTCCGTGAGCAGTTCTTC,CASSFSGRAVREQFF
NA,TRBV12-3/TRBV12-4,TRBJ2-1,12,NA,TGTGCCAGCAGTCCACCAACCAATGAGCAGTTCTTC,CASSPPTNEQFF
NA,TRBV19,TRBJ2-5,17,NA,TGTGCCAGTAGTATTCGTCCGGGACTCAGGTACCAAGAGACCCAGTACTTC,CASSIRPGLRYQETQYF
once,TRBV5-5,TRBJ2-1,16,NA,TGTGCCAGCAGCCGATCCACAGTGAGCTCCTACAATGAGCAGTTCTTC,CASSRSTVSSYNEQFF
many,TRBV7-9,TRBJ2-7,14,TRBD1,TGTGCCAGCAGCTCGGGACAGCCTGGGTACGAGCAGTACTTC,CASSSGQPGYEQYF
many,TRBV2,TRBJ2-2,15,TRBD2,TGTGCCAGCAGTGAAGCGGGACTAGTCACCGGGGAGCTGTTTTTT,CASSEAGLVTGELFF
many,TRBV11-2,TRBJ2-7,13,NA,TGTGCCAGCAGCTTACTCGCCCTAAACGAGCAGTACTTC,CASSLLALNEQYF
many,TRBV5-6,TRBJ2-7,18,TRBD1,TGTGCCAGCAGCTTAGGCCCGTACGGGACAGTAAGCTCCTACGAGCAGTACTTC,CASSLGPYGTVSSYEQYF
many,TRBV27,TRBJ1-2,15,NA,TGTGCCAGCAGAGCTCAAACAGGGACTGTGGGCGGCTACACCTTC,CASRAQTGTVGGYTF
many,TRBV19,TRBJ1-4,14,TRBD1,TGTGCCAGTTCGGGGGCGCAGGGGGCCGAAAAACTGTTTTTT,CASSGAQGAEKLFF
few,TRBV19,TRBJ2-7,13,NA,TGTGCCAGTAGTATACCGGGGGCCTACGAGCAGTACTTC,CASSIPGAYEQYF
many,TRBV20-1,TRBJ2-3,14,NA,TGCAGTGCGAGAAGCTCTAATAATGCAGATACGCAGTATTTT,CSARSSNNADTQYF